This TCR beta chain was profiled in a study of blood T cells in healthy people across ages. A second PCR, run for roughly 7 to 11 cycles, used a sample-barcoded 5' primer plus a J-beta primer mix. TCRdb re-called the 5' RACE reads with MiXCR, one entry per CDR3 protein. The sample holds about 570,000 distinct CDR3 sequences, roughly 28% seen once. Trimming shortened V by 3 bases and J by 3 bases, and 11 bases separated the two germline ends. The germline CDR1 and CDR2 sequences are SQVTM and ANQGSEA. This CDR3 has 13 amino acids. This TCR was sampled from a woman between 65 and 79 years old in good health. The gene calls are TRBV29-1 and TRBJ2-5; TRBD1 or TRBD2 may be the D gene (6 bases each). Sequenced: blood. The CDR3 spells CSVETGAEETQYF. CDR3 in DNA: TGCAGCGTTGAGACGGGGGCCGAAGAGACCCAGTACTTC.